The 5 T cell receptor beta chains given below trace back to one sample, sequenced in a study of T cell responses to AZD1222 COVID-19 vaccine. Clones were sequenced by immunoSEQ multiplex PCR, and TCRdb holds only the in-frame ones, with some missing. The top ten clones hold over 5% of a sample with approximately 130,000 clones, 88% of them seen once. The sample in question was peripheral blood, obtained 28 days after the second AZD1222 dose. Every receptor here comes from an adult who received the AZD1222 COVID-19 vaccine.

CDR3 bases: TGTGCCAGCAGTTTTAGGGGCTCGGGCTATGGCTACACCTTC. Translated, it gives CASSFRGSGYGYTF. The chain combines TRBV27 with TRBJ1-2, with D perhaps matching TRBD1 (5 bases). V was trimmed by 3 bases and J by 4 bases, leaving 12 bases between them. This CDR3 spans 14 amino acids. CDR1 and CDR2 (germline): MNHEY, SMNVEV (reference sequence).

The chain carries TRBV10-3 and TRBJ2-5; TRBD2 matches at 9 bases. The V gene's germline CDR1 is ENHRY and CDR2 SYGVKD. Losses at the gene ends were 3 bases for V and 2 bases for J; bases not matched to a gene: 10. CDR3 length: 17 residues. In DNA, the CDR3 is TGTGCCATCAGTGATAGTAGTAGCGGGGGAAAACAAGAGACCCAGTACTTC. It specifies CAISDSSSGGKQETQYF.

This chain links TRBV2 with TRBJ2-3; 10 bases agree with TRBD1. The germline V gene has CDR1 SNHLY and CDR2 FYNNEI. V shed 6 bases, J shed 4 bases, and the junction held 13 bases outside the gene matches. The CDR3 is 17 residues long. In DNA, the CDR3 is TGTGCCAGCAGAGTCCCGGGACAGGGGAGCTTGCCAGATACGCAGTATTTT. Protein sequence: CASRVPGQGSLPDTQYF.

The J gene is TRBJ1-1, the V gene TRBV3-1 (or the pseudogene TRBV3-2); the D gene is possibly TRBD1 (5 bases). Germline-derived CDR1 and CDR2 are LGHDT and YNNKEL (reference sequence). The CDR3 is 13 residues long. The V gene lost 8 bases and the J gene lost 0 bases, with 10 bases spanning the gap. CDR3 DNA: TGTGCCAGCTCCTCAGGGATGAACACTGAAGCTTTCTTT. It translates to CASSSGMNTEAFF.

The gene calls are TRBV10-3 and TRBJ1-6; D is unresolved. The CDR3 is made up of 13 amino acids. Trimming pared 7 bases from V and 4 bases from J, leaving 8 bases between. In germline, CDR1 is ENHRY, CDR2 SYGVKD. The CDR3 reads CAINAGYNSPLHF. The CDR3 DNA follows: TGTGCCATCAACGCGGGGTATAATTCACCCCTCCACTTT.